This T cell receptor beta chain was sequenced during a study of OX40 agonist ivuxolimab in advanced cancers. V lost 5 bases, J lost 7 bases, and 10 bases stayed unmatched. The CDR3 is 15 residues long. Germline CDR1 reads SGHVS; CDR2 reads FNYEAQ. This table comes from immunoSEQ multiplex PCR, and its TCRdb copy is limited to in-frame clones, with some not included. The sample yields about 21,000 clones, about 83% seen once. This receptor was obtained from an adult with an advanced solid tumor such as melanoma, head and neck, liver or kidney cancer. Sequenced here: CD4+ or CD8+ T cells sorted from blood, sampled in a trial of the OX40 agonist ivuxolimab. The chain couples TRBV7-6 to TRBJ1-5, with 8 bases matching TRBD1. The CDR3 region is CASSLQGEWEQPQHF. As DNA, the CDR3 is TGTGCCAGCAGCCTACAGGGGGAATGGGAACAGCCCCAGCATTTT.